The next 18 T cell receptor beta chains were all read from a single sample in a study of blood T cell repertoires in COVID-19. TCRdb keeps only in-frame clones here, not all; method: immunoSEQ multiplex PCR. The sample carries roughly 200,000 clones, more than 80% recorded once. Sequencing used PBMCs or T cells enriched from blood (not recorded which). Receptors were obtained from a man aged 25 to 40 who had recovered from COVID-19.

The CDR3 sequence is CASSMRDRGQETQYF. In DNA form, the CDR3 reads TGTGCCAGTAGTATGCGGGACAGGGGCCAAGAGACCCAGTACTTC. J is TRBJ2-5 and V is TRBV19, with 10 bases fitting TRBD1. From germline, CDR1 is LNHDA and CDR2 SQIVND (reference sequence). The CDR3 runs to 15 residues. V shed 3 bases and J 1 base; nucleotides not matched to a gene: 2.

The rearrangement joins TRBV6-4 to TRBJ2-2; a weak D match, TRBD2 (6 bases). Trimming left V 5 bases short and J 0 bases short, with 10 bases between. The CDR3 is made up of 15 amino acids. Germline V gene lookup returns CDR1 MRHNA and CDR2 SNTAGT. CDR3 in DNA: TGTGCCAGCAGTAGGGTAGCGGCGAACACCGGGGAGCTGTTTTTT. It specifies CASSRVAANTGELFF.

This chain links TRBV27 with TRBJ1-6; 8 bases align to TRBD1. CDR3 size: 16 residues. Germline trimming cut 5 bases from V and 7 bases from J; bases unmatched to any gene: 10. CDR1 is MNHEY and CDR2 is SMNVEV in the germline V gene (reference sequence). CDR3 sequence reads: CASSTINRGWNSPLHF. As DNA, the CDR3 is TGTGCCAGCAGTACGATAAACAGGGGGTGGAATTCACCCCTCCACTTT.

On this clone: This may be a read error, as it is one base from a much larger clone. The V and J genes are TRBV6-5 and TRBJ2-7; D may be TRBD2 (5 bases). V was cut by 2 bases and J by 0 bases, with 5 bases left in between. The CDR3 has 13 amino acids. The germline gives CDR1 MNHEY, CDR2 SVGAGI. The chain's CDR3 is CASSYRDSYEQYF. The CDR3 DNA reads TGTGCCAGCAGTTACCGGGACTCCTACGAGCAGTACTTC.

The chain couples TRBV9 to TRBJ1-2; D call uncertain. The CDR3 has 18 amino acids. Germline V gene lookup returns CDR1 SGDLS and CDR2 YYNGEE. V was trimmed by 0 bases and J by 0 bases, leaving 18 bases between them. CDR3 nucleotide sequence: TGTGCCAGCAGCGTAGGATTTATGAGAACAGTTTCTAACTATGGCTACACCTTC. Residues: CASSVGFMRTVSNYGYTF.

This chain uses TRBV7-9 with TRBJ2-3; 11 bases agree with TRBD2. Per the germline V gene, CDR1 is SEHNR and CDR2 is FQNEAQ (reference sequence). The CDR3 extends over 15 amino acids. Germline trimming cut 1 base from V and 5 bases from J; bases unmatched to any gene: 2. The CDR3 DNA sequence: TGTGCCAGCAGCTTAGTACTAGCGGGGGAAGATACGCAGTATTTT. Translating it yields CASSLVLAGEDTQYF. The full variable domain, with the rest looked up from reference TRBV7-9 and TRBJ2-3, is DTGVSQNPRHKITKRGQNVTFRCDPISEHNRLYWYRQTLGQGPEFLTYFQNEAQLEKSRLLSDRFSAERPKGSFSTLEIQRTEQGDSAMYLCASSLVLAGEDTQYFGPGTRLTVL.

The chain joins TRBV5-5 to TRBJ2-4, with D perhaps matching TRBD1 (5 bases). CDR3 length: 14 residues. Germline V gene lookup returns CDR1 SGHKS and CDR2 YYEKEE (reference sequence). The V end lost 1 base, the J end lost 9 bases, and 14 bases lay between the germline ends. As DNA, the CDR3 is TGTGCCAGCAGCTTGAGGCAGGGATTGGGCATTCAGTACTTC. This encodes CASSLRQGLGIQYF.

A single count supports this clone. The V call is TRBV12-3 or TRBV12-4, the J call TRBJ2-7; weak D call: TRBD1 (5 bases). V dropped 3 bases and J dropped 2 bases, with 8 bases sitting between them. CDR3 length equals 13 residues. CDR3 amino acids: CASSLTDTYEQYF. CDR3 nucleotide sequence: TGTGCCAGCAGTTTGACAGATACCTACGAGCAGTACTTC.

In its sample, this clone was seen once. The same CDR3 arises from other DNA sequences in this sample as well. The chain combines TRBV6-5 with TRBJ1-3; D uncertain. Germline V lookup: CDR1 MNHEY, CDR2 SVGAGI. The CDR3 runs to 13 residues. Trimming stripped 3 bases from V and 2 bases from J, with 5 bases between. DNA of the CDR3: TGTGCCAGCAGTTATTCAGCTGGAAACACCATATATTTT. This translates into CASSYSAGNTIYF.

This chain links TRBV10-2 with TRBJ2-2; 7 positions agree with TRBD1. V shed 1 base, J shed 4 bases, and the junction held 6 bases outside the gene matches. The germline CDR1 and CDR2 sequences are WSHSY and SAAADI. The CDR3 covers 16 residues. CDR3 region: CASSEYRQGATGELFF. The CDR3 DNA reads TGCGCCAGCAGTGAGTATCGACAGGGCGCCACCGGGGAGCTGTTTTTT.

On this clone: Distinct nucleotide sequences in the sample also encode this CDR3. V usage is TRBV6-5 and J usage is TRBJ2-7, with D tentatively TRBD2 (6 bases). The germline CDR1 and CDR2 sequences are MNHEY and SVGAGI. The CDR3 is 15 amino acids. V lost 0 bases, J lost 0 bases, and 9 bases lay in between. The CDR3 sequence: CASSYSSGSSYEQYF. CDR3 DNA sequence: TGTGCCAGCAGTTACTCTTCCGGGAGCTCCTACGAGCAGTACTTC.

The genes are TRBV12-3 or TRBV12-4 and TRBJ1-2; 9 bases fit TRBD1. There are 13 residues in the CDR3. Losses at the gene ends were 3 bases for V and 6 bases for J; bases not matched to a gene: 2. The CDR3: CASSLRQGDGYTF. The CDR3, as DNA: TGTGCCAGCAGTTTGAGACAGGGGGATGGCTACACCTTC.

The CDR3, as DNA: TGTGCCAGCAGCTATCAGAACACTGAAGCTTTCTTT. The encoded protein is CASSYQNTEAFF. This chain joins TRBV7-9 and TRBJ1-1; D ambiguous. Looked up from germline, CDR1 is SEHNR and CDR2 is FQNEAQ (reference sequence). V was pared by 4 bases and J by 1 base, with 4 bases between. The CDR3 is 12 amino acids.

This clone occurred once. The V gene is TRBV11-3, the J gene TRBJ2-1; a weak D match, TRBD1 (6 bases). The ends were cut back, 0 bases at V and 13 bases at J, with 10 bases in the middle. The length of the CDR3 is 12 residues. The V gene's germline CDR1 is SGHNT and CDR2 YENEEA. Here the CDR3 reads CASSLEQGPQFF. The DNA of the CDR3 is TGTGCCAGCAGCTTAGAACAGGGTCCTCAGTTCTTC. The full variable domain, in which reference TRBV11-3 and TRBJ2-1 provide the parts outside the CDR3, is EAGVVQSPRYKIIEKKQPVAFWCNPISGHNTLYWYLQNLGQGPELLIRYENEEAVDDSQLPKDRFSAERLKGVDSTLKIQPAELGDSAVYLCASSLEQGPQFFGPGTRLTVL.

This sequence joins TRBV19 and TRBJ2-3, with 9 bases that match TRBD2. The germline V gene encodes CDR1 LNHDA and CDR2 SQIVND (reference sequence). This CDR3 contains 15 residues. The V and J ends lost 3 bases and 1 base, in that order; junction bases with no gene match: 2. CDR3: CASSMASGGTDTQYF. The DNA for the CDR3 is TGTGCCAGTAGTATGGCTAGCGGGGGCACAGATACGCAGTATTTT.

CDR3 in DNA: TGCAGCGTAGAACATGGCAGGGTATTGCAGTTCTTC. Amino acids: CSVEHGRVLQFF. V usage is TRBV29-1 and J usage is TRBJ2-1; possibly TRBD1 for D (5 bases). CDR3 length equals 12 residues. V dropped 6 bases and J dropped 12 bases, with 18 bases sitting between them. CDR1 is SQVTM and CDR2 is ANQGSEA in the germline V gene.

This clone was seen just once. This sequence joins TRBV28 and TRBJ1-2, with 10 positions matching TRBD1. Germline V lookup: CDR1 MDHEN, CDR2 SYDVKM. V dropped 4 bases and J dropped 5; count of bases not matched to a gene: 16. This CDR3 contains 18 residues. CDR3 amino acids: CASSSLRDRGAPTYGYTF. For the CDR3, the DNA is TGTGCCAGCAGTTCGCTCCGGGACAGGGGCGCCCCTACATATGGCTACACCTTC.

The genes are TRBV7-2 and TRBJ2-7; TRBD2 aligns across 9 bases. Per the germline V gene, CDR1 is SGHTA and CDR2 is FQGNSA. This CDR3 region has 14 residues. V lost 5 bases, J lost 3 bases, and 5 bases stayed unmatched. Written as DNA, the CDR3 is TGTGCCAGCAGCCTACTAGCGGGTGGCTACGAGCAGTACTTC. This translates into CASSLLAGGYEQYF.